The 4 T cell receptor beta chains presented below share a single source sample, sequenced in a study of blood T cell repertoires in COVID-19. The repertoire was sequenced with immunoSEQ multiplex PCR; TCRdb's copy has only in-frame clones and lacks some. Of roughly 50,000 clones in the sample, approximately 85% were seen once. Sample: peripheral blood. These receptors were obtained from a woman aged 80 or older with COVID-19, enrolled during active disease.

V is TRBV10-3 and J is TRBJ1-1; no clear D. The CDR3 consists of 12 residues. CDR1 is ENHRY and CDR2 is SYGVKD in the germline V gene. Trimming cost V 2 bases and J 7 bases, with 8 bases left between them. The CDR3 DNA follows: TGTGCCATCAGTGAGACGGTGAATGAAGCTTTCTTT. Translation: CAISETVNEAFF.

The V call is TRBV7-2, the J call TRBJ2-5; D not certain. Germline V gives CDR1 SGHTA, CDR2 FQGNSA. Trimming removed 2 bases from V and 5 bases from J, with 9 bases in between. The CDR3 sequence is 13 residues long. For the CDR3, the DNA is TGTGCCAGCAGCTTACGCCCCCAGGAGACCCAGTACTTC. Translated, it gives CASSLRPQETQYF.

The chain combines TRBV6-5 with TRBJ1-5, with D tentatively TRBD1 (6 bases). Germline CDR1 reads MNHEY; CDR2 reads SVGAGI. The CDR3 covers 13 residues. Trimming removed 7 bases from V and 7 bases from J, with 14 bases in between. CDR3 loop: CASIGTGIQPQHF. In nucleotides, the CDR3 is TGTGCCAGCATTGGCACAGGGATCCAGCCCCAGCATTTT.

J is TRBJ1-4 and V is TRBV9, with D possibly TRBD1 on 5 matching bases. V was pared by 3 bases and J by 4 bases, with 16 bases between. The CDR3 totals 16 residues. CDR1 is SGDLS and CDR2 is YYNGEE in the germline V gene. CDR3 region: CASSAQQGNLNEKLFF. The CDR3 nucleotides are TGTGCCAGCAGCGCCCAGCAGGGCAACCTTAATGAAAAACTGTTTTTT.